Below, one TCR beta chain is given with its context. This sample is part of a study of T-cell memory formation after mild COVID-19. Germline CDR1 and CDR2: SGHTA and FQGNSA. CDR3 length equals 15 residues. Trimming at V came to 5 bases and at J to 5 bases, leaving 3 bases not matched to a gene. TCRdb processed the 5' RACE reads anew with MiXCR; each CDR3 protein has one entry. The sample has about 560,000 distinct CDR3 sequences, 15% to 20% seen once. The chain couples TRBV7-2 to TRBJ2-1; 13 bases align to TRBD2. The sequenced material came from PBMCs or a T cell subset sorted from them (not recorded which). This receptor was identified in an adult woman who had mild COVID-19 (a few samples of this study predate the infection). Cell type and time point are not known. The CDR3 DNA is TGTGCCAGCAGCACACTAGCGGGAGGGGACAATGAGCAGTTCTTC. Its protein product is CASSTLAGGDNEQFF.